Detailed here is one TCR beta chain. Its antigen remains unidentified. The sample is drawn from a study of T cells in Graves' hyperthyroidism and ophthalmopathy. Study outcomes and limitations: The authors' 13 V-J model separated ophthalmopathy from stable hyperthyroidism. Ophthalmopathy, as predicted by the model, came a median 6.5 months after the prediction.

Diagnosis relied on clinical symptoms, serum thyroxine and TRAb, thyroid ultrasound and orbital computed tomography. The PBMCs had their origin in 10 ml of fresh peripheral blood. The CDR3 loop spans 16 amino acids. Looked up from germline, CDR1 is SEHNR and CDR2 is FQNEAQ (reference sequence). After removal of 5 bases from V and 3 bases from J, the junction contained 9 bases not matched to a gene. From RNA transcripts, TCR beta CDR3 regions were amplified. Carried out on the TCR CDR3, a first-round RT-PCR used the HTBI primer set. From the multiplex PCR reads, TCRdb called clonotypes with MiXCR, one entry per CDR3 protein. The sample consists of around 600,000 distinct CDR3 sequences, approximately 15% of them appearing once.

The TCR originated in a woman in her forties or fifties with Graves' ophthalmopathy. The sample taken for sequencing was blood. The rearrangement joins TRBV7-9 to TRBJ1-1; 10 bases match TRBD1. This CDR3 reads CASSPTGGAIYTEAFF. Written as DNA, the CDR3 is TGTGCCAGCAGCCCGACAGGGGGCGCGATATACACTGAAGCTTTCTTT.